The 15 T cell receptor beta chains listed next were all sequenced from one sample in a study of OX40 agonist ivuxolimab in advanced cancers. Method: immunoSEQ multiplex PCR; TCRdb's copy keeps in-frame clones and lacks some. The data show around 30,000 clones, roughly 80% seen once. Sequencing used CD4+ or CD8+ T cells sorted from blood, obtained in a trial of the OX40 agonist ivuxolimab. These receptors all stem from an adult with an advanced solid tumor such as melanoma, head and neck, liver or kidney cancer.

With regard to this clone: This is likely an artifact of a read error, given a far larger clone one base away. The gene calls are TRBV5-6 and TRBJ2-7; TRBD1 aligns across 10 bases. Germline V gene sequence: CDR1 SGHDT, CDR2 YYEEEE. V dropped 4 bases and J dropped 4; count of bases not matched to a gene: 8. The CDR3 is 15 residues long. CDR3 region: CASSPAPGQGYEQYF. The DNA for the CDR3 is TGTGCCAGCAGCCCAGCCCCGGGACAGGGGTACGAGCAGTACTTC.

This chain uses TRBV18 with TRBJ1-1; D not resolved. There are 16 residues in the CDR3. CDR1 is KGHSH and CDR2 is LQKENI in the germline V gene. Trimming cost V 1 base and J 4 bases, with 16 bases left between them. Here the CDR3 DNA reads TGTGCCAGCTCACCACTGGCCGTGGAGATCGGCACTGAAGCTTTCTTT. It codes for CASSPLAVEIGTEAFF.

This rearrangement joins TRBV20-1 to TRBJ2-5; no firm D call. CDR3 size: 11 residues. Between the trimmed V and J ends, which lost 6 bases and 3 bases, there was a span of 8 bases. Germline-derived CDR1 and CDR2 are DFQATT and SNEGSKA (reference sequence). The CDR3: CSALHKETQYF. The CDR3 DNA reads TGCAGTGCCCTACATAAAGAGACCCAGTACTTC.

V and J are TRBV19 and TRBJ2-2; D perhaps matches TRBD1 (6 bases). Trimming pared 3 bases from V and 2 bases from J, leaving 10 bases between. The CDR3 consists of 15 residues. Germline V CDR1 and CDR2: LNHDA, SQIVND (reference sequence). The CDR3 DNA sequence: TGTGCCAGTAGTATGCAGGGGTTAAACACCGGGGAGCTGTTTTTT. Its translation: CASSMQGLNTGELFF.

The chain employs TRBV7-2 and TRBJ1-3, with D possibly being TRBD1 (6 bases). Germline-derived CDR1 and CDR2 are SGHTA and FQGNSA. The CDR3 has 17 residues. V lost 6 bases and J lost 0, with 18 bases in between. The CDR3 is CASSRGGRGHSGNTIYF. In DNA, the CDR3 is TGTGCCAGCAGTCGCGGAGGCAGGGGACACTCTGGAAACACCATATATTTT.

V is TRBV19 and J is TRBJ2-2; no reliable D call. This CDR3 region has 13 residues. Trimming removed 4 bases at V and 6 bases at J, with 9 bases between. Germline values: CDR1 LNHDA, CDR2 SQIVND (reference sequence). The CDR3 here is CASSRSEAGELFF. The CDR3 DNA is TGTGCCAGTAGTAGGAGCGAGGCCGGGGAGCTGTTTTTT.

CDR3 loop: CASSLMQGNTEAFF. Written as DNA, the CDR3 is TGTGCCAGCAGTTTAATGCAGGGGAACACTGAAGCTTTCTTT. The rearrangement links TRBV27 to TRBJ1-1, with a tentative D call TRBD1 (5 bases). This CDR3 is built from 14 residues. V gave up 2 bases and J gave up 1 base, with 8 bases separating them. The germline V gene encodes CDR1 MNHEY and CDR2 SMNVEV (reference sequence).

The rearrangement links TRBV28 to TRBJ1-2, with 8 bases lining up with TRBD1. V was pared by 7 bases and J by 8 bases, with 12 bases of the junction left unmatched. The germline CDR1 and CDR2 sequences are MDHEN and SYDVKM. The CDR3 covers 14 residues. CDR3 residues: CASTSPGGGWGYTF. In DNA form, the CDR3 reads TGTGCCAGCACCTCACCAGGGGGCGGATGGGGCTACACCTTC.

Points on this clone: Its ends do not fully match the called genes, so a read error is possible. CDR3: CTSSLTVNTGELFF. The CDR3 coding sequence is TGCACCAGCAGCCTGACAGTGAACACCGGGGAGCTGTTTTTT. The chain is built from TRBV5-1 and TRBJ2-2; D is perhaps TRBD1 (5 bases). Germline V gene lookup returns CDR1 SGHRS and CDR2 YFSETQ. The CDR3 is 14 residues long.

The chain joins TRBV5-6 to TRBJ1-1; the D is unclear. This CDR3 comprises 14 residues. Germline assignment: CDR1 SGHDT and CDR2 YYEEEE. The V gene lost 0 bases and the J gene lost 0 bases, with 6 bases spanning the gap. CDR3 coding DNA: TGTGCCAGCAGCTTGGTTGGGTTGAACACTGAAGCTTTCTTT. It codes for CASSLVGLNTEAFF.

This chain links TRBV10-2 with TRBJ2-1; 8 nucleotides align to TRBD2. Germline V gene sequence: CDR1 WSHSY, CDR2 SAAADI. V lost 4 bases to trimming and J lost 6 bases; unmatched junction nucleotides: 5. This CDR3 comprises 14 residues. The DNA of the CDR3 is TGCGCCAGCAGTGTAGCGGGACGGGCCAATGAGCAGTTCTTC. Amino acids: CASSVAGRANEQFF.

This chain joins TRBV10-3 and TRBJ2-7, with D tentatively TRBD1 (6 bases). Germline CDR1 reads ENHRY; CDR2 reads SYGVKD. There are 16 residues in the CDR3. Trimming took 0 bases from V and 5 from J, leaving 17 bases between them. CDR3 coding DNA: TGTGCCATCAGTGAGTCAAAAACAGGGTCTGGTCACGAGCAGTACTTC. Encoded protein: CAISESKTGSGHEQYF.

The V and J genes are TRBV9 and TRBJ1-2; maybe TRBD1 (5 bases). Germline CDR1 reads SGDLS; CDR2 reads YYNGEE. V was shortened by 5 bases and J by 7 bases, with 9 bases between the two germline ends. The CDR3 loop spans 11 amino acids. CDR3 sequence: CASRAGSGYTF. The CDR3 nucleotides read TGTGCCAGCAGAGCAGGGTCTGGCTACACCTTC.

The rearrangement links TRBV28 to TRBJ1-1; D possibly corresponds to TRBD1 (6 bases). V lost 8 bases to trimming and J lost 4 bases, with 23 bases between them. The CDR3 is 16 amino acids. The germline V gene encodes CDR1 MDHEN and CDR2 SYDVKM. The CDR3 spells CASCRYRDRMSTEAFF. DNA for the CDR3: TGTGCCAGCTGTCGATACAGGGATCGGATGAGCACTGAAGCTTTCTTT. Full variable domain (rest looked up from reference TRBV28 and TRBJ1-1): DVKVTQSSRYLVKRTGEKVFLECVQDMDHENMFWYRQDPGLGLRLIYFSYDVKMKEKGDIPEGYSVSREKKERFSLILESASTNQTSMYLCASCRYRDRMSTEAFFGQGTRLTVV.

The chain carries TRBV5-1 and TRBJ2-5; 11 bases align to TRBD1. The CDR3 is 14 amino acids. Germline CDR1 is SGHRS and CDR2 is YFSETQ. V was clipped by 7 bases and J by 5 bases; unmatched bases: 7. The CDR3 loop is CASERDRGMETQYF. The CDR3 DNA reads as TGCGCCAGCGAACGGGACAGGGGGATGGAGACCCAGTACTTC.